This TCR beta chain derives from a study of glioma-infiltrating T cells after dendritic cell vaccination. Time point: after dendritic cell vaccination, including at tumor progression/relapse. Germline assignment: CDR1 LNHDA and CDR2 SQIVND (reference sequence). V lost 3 bases, J lost 8 bases, and 11 bases stayed unmatched. CDR3 length equals 17 residues. Data came from immunoSEQ multiplex PCR; TCRdb stores just in-frame clones and leaves some out. The sample includes 90,000 to 95,000 clones, approximately 80% seen only once; the top ten take approximately 2%. This clone was seen only once. The chain combines TRBV19 with TRBJ2-1; 12 bases agree with TRBD2. The sequenced sample was blood, obtained after dendritic cell vaccination. The TCR sequence derives from a human donor with glioblastoma. The CDR3 DNA reads TGTGCCAGTAGTATCAACCCTAGCGGGAGGGCCTCCGATGAGCAGTTCTTC. It encodes CASSINPSGRASDEQFF.